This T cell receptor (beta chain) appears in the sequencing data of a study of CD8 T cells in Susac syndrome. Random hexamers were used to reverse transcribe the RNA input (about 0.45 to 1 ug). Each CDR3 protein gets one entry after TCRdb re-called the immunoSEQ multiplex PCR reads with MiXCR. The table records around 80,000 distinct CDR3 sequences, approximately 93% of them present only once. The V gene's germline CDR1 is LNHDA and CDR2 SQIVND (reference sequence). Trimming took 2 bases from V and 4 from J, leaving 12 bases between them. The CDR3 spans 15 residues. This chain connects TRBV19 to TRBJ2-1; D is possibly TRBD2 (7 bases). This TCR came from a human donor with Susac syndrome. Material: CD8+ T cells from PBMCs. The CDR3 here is CASSIRRGGYNEQFF. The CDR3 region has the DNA TGTGCCAGTAGTATAAGGAGGGGGGGATACAATGAGCAGTTCTTC.